Below are 25 T cell receptor beta chains sequenced from a single sample in a study of cytomegalovirus exposure and HLA in healthy donors. The PCR contained 60 Vbeta and 13 Jbeta primers. The method was immunoSEQ multiplex PCR; TCRdb's version includes in-frame clones alone and lacks a portion of them. The sample carries more than 130,000 clones, just under 85% recorded once. Material: PBMCs. These TCRs come from a man aged 40-55 years in good health and CMV-seropositive.

The rearrangement links TRBV6-5 to TRBJ2-7, with a tentative D call TRBD1 (5 bases). Germline assignment: CDR1 MNHEY and CDR2 SVGAGI. The V and J ends lost 6 bases and 6 bases respectively, with 9 bases between them. This CDR3 contains 11 residues. CDR3 coding DNA: TGTGCCAGCAGGACCAGGGCCGAGCAGTACTTC. This encodes CASRTRAEQYF.

The J gene is TRBJ2-1, the V gene TRBV25-1; 11 nucleotides match TRBD2. Looked up from germline, CDR1 is MGHDK and CDR2 is SYGVNS. V dropped 4 bases and J dropped 6; count of bases not matched to a gene: 8. The CDR3 extends over 16 amino acids. The CDR3 here is CASSGGLAVGGNEQFF. Here the CDR3 DNA reads TGTGCCAGCAGTGGGGGACTAGCGGTAGGGGGCAATGAGCAGTTCTTC. Supplemented by reference TRBV25-1 and TRBJ2-1, the full variable domain reads EADIYQTPRYLVIGTGKKITLECSQTMGHDKMYWYQQDPGMELHLIHYSYGVNSTEKGDLSSESTVSRIRTEHFPLTLESARPSHTSQYLCASSGGLAVGGNEQFFGPGTRLTVL.

This clone occurred many times. J is TRBJ2-1 and V is TRBV27, with D perhaps matching TRBD1 (5 bases). The CDR3 is 16 amino acids. Germline-derived CDR1 and CDR2 are MNHEY and SMNVEV (reference sequence). V lost 6 bases and J 2 bases, leaving 17 bases between the germline ends. The CDR3 loop is CASSRVRVVPYNEQFF. CDR3 sequence (DNA): TGTGCCAGCAGCAGAGTCAGGGTAGTGCCCTACAATGAGCAGTTCTTC.

The V and J genes are TRBV2 and TRBJ1-5; D perhaps matches TRBD1 (6 bases). The V gene lost 7 bases and the J gene lost 5 bases, with 15 bases spanning the gap. CDR3 length equals 14 residues. Germline CDR1 and CDR2: SNHLY and FYNNEI. CDR3 in amino acids: CASKGGKGDQPQHF. The CDR3, as DNA: TGTGCCAGCAAAGGGGGTAAAGGCGATCAGCCCCAGCATTTT.

This rearrangement joins TRBV27 to TRBJ2-7; 9 nucleotides agree with TRBD1. The CDR3 covers 15 residues. V trimming: 5 bases; J trimming: 6 bases; junction bases outside the gene matches: 11. The germline V gene encodes CDR1 MNHEY and CDR2 SMNVEV (reference sequence). CDR3 sequence (DNA): TGTGCCAGCAGTCCCGCCGGGACAGGGATTGGCGAGCAGTACTTC. This translates into CASSPAGTGIGEQYF.

The chain uses TRBV11-3 and TRBJ2-2; no clear D gene. The V gene's germline CDR1 is SGHNT and CDR2 YENEEA. The CDR3 length is 13 residues. V gave up 0 bases and J gave up 7 bases, with 6 bases separating them. CDR3 bases: TGTGCCAGCAGCTTAGATCAGGACGGGGAGCTGTTTTTT. This encodes CASSLDQDGELFF.

This clone was detected only a few times. This CDR3 reads CASSPYRAGAPYEQYF. CDR3 DNA sequence: TGTGCCAGCAGCCCATATCGAGCAGGGGCCCCCTACGAGCAGTACTTC. This rearrangement joins TRBV7-3 to TRBJ2-7; a possible D gene is TRBD1 (6 bases). The CDR3 sequence is 16 residues long. Germline V CDR1 and CDR2: SGHTA, FQGTGA. Trimming took 5 bases from V and 2 from J, leaving 19 bases between them.

The chain has TRBV19 and TRBJ1-2, with 8 bases aligning to TRBD1. V was clipped by 7 bases and J by 4 bases; unmatched bases: 8. In germline, CDR1 is LNHDA, CDR2 SQIVND (reference sequence). CDR3 length: 14 amino acids. The chain's CDR3 is CASTSRGQVYGYTF. In nucleotides, the CDR3 is TGTGCCAGTACTTCCCGGGGACAGGTCTATGGCTACACCTTC.

The chain carries TRBV7-3 and TRBJ1-6, with 9 bases identical to TRBD1. This CDR3 region has 14 residues. The junction had 5 bases not matched to a gene; V was cut back by 5 bases and J by 9 bases. Germline-derived CDR1 and CDR2 are SGHTA and FQGTGA. The CDR3 bases are TGTGCCAGCAGCCCGACAGGGGGAGGTTCACCCCTCCACTTT. Protein sequence: CASSPTGGGSPLHF.

This clone came up a few times. V gene TRBV4-1 combines with J gene TRBJ2-7; maybe TRBD2 (6 bases). The V gene lost 6 bases and the J gene lost 3 bases, with 12 bases spanning the gap. The CDR3 totals 13 residues. Germline-derived CDR1 and CDR2 are MGHRA and YSYEKL. CDR3: CASRGIADYEQYF. Written as DNA, the CDR3 is TGCGCCAGCAGGGGGATAGCGGACTACGAGCAGTACTTC.

The V gene is TRBV7-3, the J gene TRBJ1-1; a possible D gene is TRBD1 (5 bases). Germline CDR1 SGHTA, CDR2 FQGTGA. The CDR3 spans 14 residues. Trimming stripped 0 bases from V and 5 bases from J, with 10 bases between. CDR3 region: CASSLTGGVTEAFF. The CDR3 bases are TGTGCCAGCAGCTTAACGGGAGGGGTTACTGAAGCTTTCTTT.

This clone was detected only once. The chain combines TRBV5-6 with TRBJ1-1, with 7 bases lining up with TRBD1. The V and J ends lost 5 bases and 7 bases, in that order; junction bases with no gene match: 8. Germline lookup yields CDR1 SGHDT and CDR2 YYEEEE. The CDR3 has 13 amino acids. CDR3 nucleotides: TGTGCCAGCAGGGGCGGGACAGTAAGTGAAGCTTTCTTT. It specifies CASRGGTVSEAFF.

The chain is built from TRBV2 and TRBJ2-3; 8 bases line up with TRBD2. The CDR3 runs 15 residues. Losses at the gene ends were 3 bases for V and 6 bases for J; bases not matched to a gene: 8. Germline V gene sequence: CDR1 SNHLY, CDR2 FYNNEI. The CDR3 reads CASSELAGLGDTQYF. The CDR3 DNA reads TGTGCCAGCAGTGAGTTAGCGGGACTAGGGGATACGCAGTATTTT.

The chain employs TRBV29-1 and TRBJ1-2, with 9 bases aligning to TRBD1. The length of the CDR3 is 14 residues. V shed 6 bases, J shed 14 bases, and the junction held 19 bases outside the gene matches. Germline V gene sequence: CDR1 SQVTM, CDR2 ANQGSEA. Here the CDR3 reads CSVSGQQGAAEETF. In DNA, the CDR3 is TGCAGCGTCTCGGGACAACAGGGGGCGGCTGAAGAAACCTTC.

The chain is built from TRBV5-1 and TRBJ1-2; maybe TRBD1 (5 bases). The CDR3 consists of 13 residues. V was clipped by 4 bases and J by 2 bases, with 9 bases between them. From germline, CDR1 is SGHRS and CDR2 YFSETQ. The DNA of the CDR3 is TGCGCCAGCAGCGGGGCAGGGAACTATGGCTACACCTTC. It is translated as CASSGAGNYGYTF. Complete variable domain (other parts from reference TRBV5-1 and TRBJ1-2): KAGVTQTPRYLIKTRGQQVTLSCSPISGHRSVSWYQQTPGQGLQFLFEYFSETQRNKGNFPGRFSGRQFSNSRSEMNVSTLELGDSALYLCASSGAGNYGYTFGSGTRLTVV.

The chain recombines TRBV5-1 with TRBJ2-5; weak D call: TRBD1 (5 bases). The CDR3 has 15 residues. Germline assignment: CDR1 SGHRS and CDR2 YFSETQ. Trimming took off 0 bases at V and 5 bases at J, with 14 bases between the two ends. Here the CDR3 DNA reads TGCGCCAGCAGCTTGGCTCAGGGTATAATGGAGACCCAGTACTTC. Residues: CASSLAQGIMETQYF.

As for this clone: Relative to the germline gene, one junction end is altered; a read error may explain this. The rearrangement joins TRBV7-7 to TRBJ2-1; tentative D call: TRBD2 (5 bases). The CDR3 covers 13 residues. Germline V CDR1 and CDR2: SSHAT, FNYEAQ (reference sequence). The CDR3 DNA is TGTGCTAGCAGCTTAGCCAGAGGGAATGAGCAGTTCTTC. Protein product: CASSLARGNEQFF.

The chain carries TRBV27 and TRBJ1-1; TRBD1 might be the D (6 bases). In germline, CDR1 is MNHEY, CDR2 SMNVEV (reference sequence). CDR3 length equals 15 residues. V gave up 6 bases and J gave up 7 bases, with 21 bases separating them. The CDR3 region has the DNA TGTGCCAGCAGCACAGGGAAAATGGGTAGGGTTGAAGCTTTCTTT. This translates into CASSTGKMGRVEAFF.

This chain links TRBV6-1 with TRBJ1-2; the match to TRBD1 covers 9 bases. Germline V gives CDR1 MNHNS, CDR2 SASEGT. Trimming took 6 bases from V and 8 from J; bases not matched to a gene: 4. The CDR3 sequence is 12 residues long. CDR3 in DNA: TGTGCCAGCAGAGGACAGGGGACGGGCTACACCTTC. Its translation: CASRGQGTGYTF.

The rearrangement links TRBV6-1 to TRBJ1-5; the D is unclear. Trimming cost V 2 bases and J 6 bases, with 17 bases left between them. Germline V gene lookup returns CDR1 MNHNS and CDR2 SASEGT. This CDR3 has 16 residues. The CDR3 reads CASSEISITVFQPQHF. The CDR3 nucleotides are TGTGCCAGCAGTGAAATTTCAATAACAGTTTTTCAGCCCCAGCATTTT.

This clone was seen a handful of times. This chain links TRBV5-1 with TRBJ2-7; 9 bases are a match to TRBD2. This CDR3 region has 15 residues. V gave up 1 base and J gave up 3 bases; unmatched junction bases: 5. Per the germline V gene, CDR1 is SGHRS and CDR2 is YFSETQ. CDR3 sequence (DNA): TGCGCCAGCAGCTTGCCTAGCGGGATAAACTACGAGCAGTACTTC. It is translated as CASSLPSGINYEQYF.

V and J are TRBV23-1 and TRBJ2-4; perhaps TRBD2 as D (6 bases). TRBV23-1 is placed among ORFs of uncertain function. V dropped 1 base and J dropped 4 bases, with 11 bases sitting between them. This CDR3 is 15 amino acids long. CDR3 nucleotides: TGCGCCAGCAGTCAATACGGGAGTGCGAAAAACATTCAGTACTTC. This gives the protein CASSQYGSAKNIQYF.

This clone was found a few times. The gene calls are TRBV7-8 and TRBJ1-2, with 10 bases fitting TRBD1. The CDR3 is 15 residues long. CDR1 and CDR2 from the germline V gene are SGHVS and FQNEAQ. V was clipped by 5 bases and J by 3 bases; unmatched bases: 6. CDR3 sequence reads: CASSRAGTGDYGYTF. CDR3 DNA: TGTGCCAGCAGCAGAGCGGGGACAGGGGACTATGGCTACACCTTC. Filled out from reference TRBV7-8 and TRBJ1-2, the complete variable domain reads GAGVSQSPRYKVAKRGQDVALRCDPISGHVSLFWYQQALGQGPEFLTYFQNEAQLDKSGLPSDRFFAERPEGSVSTLKIQRTQQEDSAVYLCASSRAGTGDYGYTFGSGTRLTVV.

The chain employs TRBV7-9 and TRBJ2-5; D possibly corresponds to TRBD1 (6 bases). This CDR3 is 13 amino acids long. Germline CDR1 and CDR2: SEHNR and FQNEAQ (reference sequence). The V and J ends lost 5 bases and 2 bases respectively, with 9 bases between them. In DNA, the CDR3 is TGTGCCAGCAGCCTAGGACAGCAAGAGACCCAGTACTTC. Protein sequence: CASSLGQQETQYF.

The V gene is TRBV4-3, the J gene TRBJ2-1; 9 positions agree with TRBD1. The CDR3 extends over 14 amino acids. Trimming at V came to 4 bases and at J to 4 bases, leaving 2 bases not matched to a gene. Germline V gives CDR1 LGHNA, CDR2 YSLEER. CDR3 coding DNA: TGCGCCAGCAGCCGGGACAGGGCGTACAATGAGCAGTTCTTC. This codes for CASSRDRAYNEQFF.